Listed below are T cell receptor beta chains from one sample, sequenced in a study of shared clonotypes between healthy human individuals. Generated by immunoSEQ multiplex PCR, the TCRdb table keeps only in-frame clones and is missing some. The table has roughly 480,000 clones, around 80% seen once; the top ten hold around 12%. Sequenced: PBMCs. All receptors derive from a woman aged 40-49 years in good health. Some clones in this sample may be carry-over from other donors' samples. Each CDR3 is given with its conserved first and last residue. D genes are given only for firm matches. Clone size appears in some rows only: once, few, many, or a class for an expanded clone.

TRBD1	TRBV5-1	TRBJ1-2	.	16	TGCGCCAGCAGCTTGGGACTGGGGACAGTCTCTAATGGCTACACCTTC	CASSLGLGTVSNGYTF
.	TRBV18	TRBJ1-1	.	13	TGTGCCAGCTCACCTGAGCGGAACACTGAAGCTTTCTTT	CASSPERNTEAFF
TRBD2	TRBV7-2	TRBJ2-7	.	13	TGTGCCAGCAGCGGAAAGCGGGGCTACGAGCAGTACTTC	CASSGKRGYEQYF
TRBD2	TRBV11-3	TRBJ2-1	.	16	TGTGCCAGCAGCCCCGGACTAGCGGGAGTCGGGAATGAGCAGTTCTTC	CASSPGLAGVGNEQFF
.	TRBV7-6	TRBJ2-2	.	13	TGTGCCAGCAGCTTAGCTGAAACCGGGGAGCTGTTTTTT	CASSLAETGELFF
.	TRBV5-5	TRBJ1-4	.	18	TGTGCCAGCAGCTTGGACTTGACAGGCCCACTGACTAATGAAAAACTGTTTTTT	CASSLDLTGPLTNEKLFF
.	TRBV15	TRBJ1-4	few	15	TGTGCCACCAGCAGAGATTTTCAGGGCGGTGAAAAACTGTTTTTT	CATSRDFQGGEKLFF
TRBD2	TRBV6-5	TRBJ2-7	many	16	TGTGCCAGCAGTTACGGACTAGCGGGAGAGGTAAAGGTGCAGTACTTC	CASSYGLAGEVKVQYF
.	TRBV5-1	TRBJ2-3	.	17	TGCGCCAGCAGCTTGGTAAAAGGGGGGGCGGCTCACGGTACGCAGTATTTT	CASSLVKGGAAHGTQYF
.	TRBV19	TRBJ2-1	.	13	TGTGCCAGTAGTATGGTGAGGGACAATGAGCAGTTCTTC	CASSMVRDNEQFF
.	TRBV10-3	TRBJ2-1	.	12	TGTGCCATCAGTGAGCTCCGGGACGAGCAGTTCTTC	CAISELRDEQFF
TRBD1	TRBV28	TRBJ1-2	few	14	TGTGCCAGCCTCGGACAGGGCGGCTATTATGGCTACACCTTC	CASLGQGGYYGYTF
TRBD1	TRBV19	TRBJ1-5	.	15	TGTGCCAGTAGTATAACGGGACAGGGCAATCAGCCCCAGCATTTT	CASSITGQGNQPQHF
TRBD2	TRBV5-4	TRBJ2-3	once	15	TGTGCCAGCAGCTCGGGACTAGCGAGCACAGATACGCAGTATTTT	CASSSGLASTDTQYF
.	TRBV28	TRBJ1-6	.	16	TGTGCCAGCAGTCGAACTCGGGGGACAATTTTTTCACCCCTCCACTTT	CASSRTRGTIFSPLHF
.	TRBV5-1	TRBJ2-4	.	15	TGCGCCAGCAGCCCGCTCGGGGGCTGGGGGAACATTCAGTACTTC	CASSPLGGWGNIQYF
.	TRBV19	TRBJ2-1	few	12	TGTGCCAGTAGTATCATGGGGGTTTCGCTGTTCTTC	CASSIMGVSLFF
.	TRBV5-5	TRBJ1-1	few	15	TGTGCCAGCAGCTTGAGAACAGGCACGAACACTGAAGCTTTCTTT	CASSLRTGTNTEAFF
.	TRBV5-4	TRBJ2-5	.	12	TGTGCCAGCAGCTTAGAGTCGGAGACCCAGTACTTC	CASSLESETQYF
.	TRBV4-3	TRBJ2-3	once	14	TGCGCCAGCAGCTCCGATGGGGGCCCGGATACGCAGTATTTT	CASSSDGGPDTQYF